Below, 11 T cell receptor beta chains from the same sample are listed, as sequenced in a study of blood T cell repertoires in COVID-19. TCRdb's table, derived via immunoSEQ multiplex PCR, lists solely in-frame clones and lacks some. The repertoire holds 150,000 to 200,000 clones, with around 73% as singletons. Sequencing was carried out using PBMCs or T cells enriched from blood (not recorded which). The receptors shown here come from a woman aged 50 to 60 who had recovered from COVID-19.

The chain employs TRBV6-4 and TRBJ2-7, with D maybe TRBD1 (5 bases). The CDR3 covers 13 residues. CDR1 and CDR2 from the germline V gene are MRHNA and SNTAGT. The V end lost 6 bases, the J end lost 2 bases, and 11 bases lay between the germline ends. CDR3 protein: CASSRDSTYEQYF. In nucleotides, the CDR3 is TGTGCCAGCAGCAGGGATTCGACCTACGAGCAGTACTTC.

The chain is built from TRBV5-1 and TRBJ1-2; the match to TRBD1 covers 7 bases. Per the germline V gene, CDR1 is SGHRS and CDR2 is YFSETQ. CDR3 size: 16 residues. V lost 4 bases and J lost 4; bases outside the gene matches: 13. The CDR3 coding sequence is TGCGCCAGCAGCCCCGGGACAGCCTCTCTGCTCTATGGCTACACCTTC. Protein product: CASSPGTASLLYGYTF. Variable domain in full (rest from reference TRBV5-1 and TRBJ1-2): KAGVTQTPRYLIKTRGQQVTLSCSPISGHRSVSWYQQTPGQGLQFLFEYFSETQRNKGNFPGRFSGRQFSNSRSEMNVSTLELGDSALYLCASSPGTASLLYGYTFGSGTRLTVV.

The chain combines TRBV5-5 with TRBJ2-3, with 7 bases matching TRBD2. Trimming at V came to 1 base and at J to 1 base, leaving 6 bases not matched to a gene. The CDR3 length is 16 residues. Germline loops: CDR1 SGHKS, CDR2 YYEKEE (reference sequence). The DNA of the CDR3 is TGTGCCAGCAGCTTGCGAGGACTAGTCGGCACAGATACGCAGTATTTT. Translated: CASSLRGLVGTDTQYF.

This chain uses TRBV7-7 with TRBJ1-2; D is uncertain. The CDR3 loop spans 17 amino acids. V dropped 3 bases and J dropped 1 base, with 18 bases sitting between them. The V gene's germline CDR1 is SSHAT and CDR2 FNYEAQ (reference sequence). CDR3: CASSLEAGEIDNYGYTF. DNA for the CDR3: TGTGCCAGCAGCTTGGAGGCAGGTGAAATTGATAACTATGGCTACACCTTC. Full variable domain (rest looked up from reference TRBV7-7 and TRBJ1-2): GAGVSQSPRYKVTKRGQDVTLRCDPISSHATLYWYQQALGQGPEFLTYFNYEAQPDKSGLPSDRFSAERPEGSISTLTIQRTEQRDSAMYRCASSLEAGEIDNYGYTFGSGTRLTVV.

This clone was detected a few times. This chain links TRBV7-3 with TRBJ1-6; D is ambiguous. CDR1 is SGHTA and CDR2 is FQGTGA in the germline V gene. The CDR3 runs 13 residues. The V end lost 4 bases, the J end lost 7 bases, and 8 bases lay between the germline ends. CDR3 in amino acids: CASSSGENSPLHF. The CDR3, as DNA: TGTGCCAGCAGCTCCGGGGAAAATTCACCCCTCCACTTT.

The count of this clone is one. The chain joins TRBV12-3 or TRBV12-4 to TRBJ1-1; a weak D match, TRBD1 (6 bases). The CDR3 loop spans 13 amino acids. Deletions cut 1 base from V and 9 bases from J, with 12 bases between. Written as DNA, the CDR3 is TGTGCCAGCAGTTTAGGACAGGACAGTAAAGCTTTCTTT. It encodes CASSLGQDSKAFF.

V is TRBV27 and J is TRBJ2-7, with 8 bases that match TRBD2. From germline, CDR1 is MNHEY and CDR2 SMNVEV (reference sequence). This CDR3 is 14 amino acids long. The ends lost 7 bases at V and 1 base at J; junction bases unmatched: 6. CDR3 sequence reads: CASKRLAPSYEQYF. The DNA of the CDR3 is TGTGCCAGCAAGAGACTAGCGCCTTCCTACGAGCAGTACTTC.

This clone was detected only a few times. This chain connects TRBV7-3 to TRBJ2-3; 11 bases map to TRBD1. The CDR3 consists of 17 residues. Per germline, CDR1 SGHTA and CDR2 FQGTGA. J was trimmed by 0 bases and V by 5 bases; bases with no gene match: 7. The CDR3 DNA is TGTGCCAGCAGCCGTCTCGGGACAGGGGGAAGCACAGATACGCAGTATTTT. Translating gives CASSRLGTGGSTDTQYF.

The chain uses TRBV29-1 and TRBJ1-2; no reliable D call. CDR3 length: 11 amino acids. CDR1 SQVTM and CDR2 ANQGSEA come from the germline V gene. Between the trimmed V and J ends, which lost 6 bases and 2 bases, there was a span of 7 bases. The CDR3 protein is CSVASNYGYTF. The CDR3 DNA reads as TGCAGCGTAGCCTCAAACTATGGCTACACCTTC. The full variable domain, its missing parts supplied by reference TRBV29-1 and TRBJ1-2, is SAVISQKPSRDICQRGTSLTIQCQVDSQVTMMFWYRQQPGQSLTLIATANQGSEATYESGFVIDKFPISRPNLTFSTLTVSNMSPEDSSIYLCSVASNYGYTFGSGTRLTVV.

This sequence joins TRBV6-1 and TRBJ1-3; D unclear. Per germline, CDR1 MNHNS and CDR2 SASEGT. The CDR3 runs to 17 residues. V lost 1 base and J lost 2, with 15 bases in between. The CDR3 is CASSEVDPGVTGNTIYF. The CDR3 region has the DNA TGTGCCAGCAGTGAAGTAGACCCGGGAGTTACTGGAAACACCATATATTTT.

The V and J genes are TRBV4-1 and TRBJ2-7, with D possibly matching TRBD2 (6 bases). This CDR3 has 15 residues. CDR1 MGHRA and CDR2 YSYEKL come from the germline V gene. The V end lost 1 base, the J end lost 4 bases, and 14 bases lay between the germline ends. CDR3 region: CASSQVTGALYEQYF. CDR3 in DNA: TGCGCCAGCAGCCAAGTAACGGGAGCCCTTTACGAGCAGTACTTC.